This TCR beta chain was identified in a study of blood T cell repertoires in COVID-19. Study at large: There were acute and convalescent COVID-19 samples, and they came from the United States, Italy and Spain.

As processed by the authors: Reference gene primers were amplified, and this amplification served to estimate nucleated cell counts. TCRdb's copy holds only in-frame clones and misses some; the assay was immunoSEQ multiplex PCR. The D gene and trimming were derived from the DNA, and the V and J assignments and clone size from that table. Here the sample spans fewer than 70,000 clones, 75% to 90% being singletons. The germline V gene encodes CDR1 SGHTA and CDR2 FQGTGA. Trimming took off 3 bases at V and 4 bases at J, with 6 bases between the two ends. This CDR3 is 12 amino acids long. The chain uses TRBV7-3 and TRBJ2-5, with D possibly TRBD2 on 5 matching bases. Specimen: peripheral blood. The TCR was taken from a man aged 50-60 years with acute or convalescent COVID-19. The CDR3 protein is CASSLEVETQYF. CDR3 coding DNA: TGTGCCAGCAGCTTGGAGGTAGAGACCCAGTACTTC.